These 30 T cell receptor beta chains were sequenced from one sample in a study of blood T cell repertoires in COVID-19. The protocol was immunoSEQ multiplex PCR, while the TCRdb copy is restricted to in-frame clones and leaves out a portion. The data show almost 400,000 clones, roughly 89% seen once. Sequencing was done on a sample of PBMCs or T cells enriched from blood (not recorded which). These receptors were taken from a woman aged 25 to 39 who had recovered from COVID-19.

This rearrangement joins TRBV5-1 to TRBJ1-3, with TRBD1 as a possible D gene (5 bases). Germline CDR1 SGHRS, CDR2 YFSETQ. V dropped 4 bases and J dropped 0 bases, with 14 bases sitting between them. The CDR3 extends over 16 amino acids. This chain's CDR3 is CASSTRDGLSGNTIYF. The DNA for the CDR3 is TGCGCCAGCAGCACGCGGGACGGGCTCTCTGGAAACACCATATATTTT.

V gene TRBV15 combines with J gene TRBJ1-2; 8 bases line up with TRBD1. Looked up from germline, CDR1 is LNHNV and CDR2 is YYDKDF (reference sequence). V gave up 5 bases and J gave up 4 bases; unmatched junction bases: 12. The CDR3 consists of 16 residues. The CDR3 DNA reads as TGTGCCACCAGCCACCAAACAGGGGGTGCGGTCTATGGCTACACCTTC. Its protein is CATSHQTGGAVYGYTF. The full variable domain, its missing parts supplied by reference TRBV15 and TRBJ1-2, is DAMVIQNPRYQVTQFGKPVTLSCSQTLNHNVMYWYQQKSSQAPKLLFHYYDKDFNNEADTPDNFQSRRPNTSFCFLDIRSPGLGDTAMYLCATSHQTGGAVYGYTFGSGTRLTVV.

The V call is TRBV30, the J call TRBJ2-3, with D maybe TRBD2 (6 bases). This CDR3 is built from 16 residues. Germline V gives CDR1 GTSNPN, CDR2 SVGIG (reference sequence). Trimming pared 0 bases from V and 4 bases from J, leaving 17 bases between. CDR3 in DNA: TGTGCCTGGAGTGTGGGGAACAGGAGGGTACCAGATACGCAGTATTTT. Encoded protein: CAWSVGNRRVPDTQYF.

V gene TRBV18 combines with J gene TRBJ1-4; D unresolved. The CDR3 loop spans 13 amino acids. CDR1 and CDR2 (germline): KGHSH, LQKENI. With 3 bases removed from V and 10 bases from J, the gap between germline ends came to 12 bases. CDR3 sequence reads: CASSPDYKGKLFF. The DNA for the CDR3 is TGTGCCAGCTCACCGGACTACAAGGGAAAACTGTTTTTT.

There are a few counts of this clone. The V call is TRBV6-5, the J call TRBJ2-1; weak D call: TRBD1 (5 bases). This CDR3 spans 11 amino acids. The V end was cut by 6 bases, the J end by 10 bases, with 10 bases between. The germline V gene encodes CDR1 MNHEY and CDR2 SVGAGI. The CDR3 DNA reads as TGTGCCAGCAGCTCAGGGCTCGAGCAGTTCTTC. Amino acid sequence: CASSSGLEQFF.

This clone was observed a handful of times. This rearrangement joins TRBV6-1 to TRBJ1-3; D not certain. Germline CDR1 reads MNHNS; CDR2 reads SASEGT. Trimming cost V 1 base and J 0 bases, with 13 bases left between them. The CDR3 spans 17 residues. CDR3 nucleotide sequence: TGTGCCAGCAGTGAAGTTGCAGTTCCCAGCTCTGGAAACACCATATATTTT. It specifies CASSEVAVPSSGNTIYF.

J is TRBJ2-5 and V is TRBV5-6; the D gene is possibly TRBD2 (6 bases). Per germline, CDR1 SGHDT and CDR2 YYEEEE. This CDR3 region has 15 residues. With 1 base removed from V and 4 bases from J, the gap between germline ends came to 14 bases. The CDR3 nucleotides are TGTGCCAGCAGCTTGCGGACTATCTCACGAGAGACCCAGTACTTC. Protein: CASSLRTISRETQYF.

This rearrangement joins TRBV30 to TRBJ2-2, with TRBD1 identical over 7 bases. With 2 bases clipped from V and 7 bases from J, the junction kept 4 bases outside the gene matches. This CDR3 contains 13 residues. Per the germline V gene, CDR1 is GTSNPN and CDR2 is SVGIG (reference sequence). The CDR3 coding sequence is TGTGCCTGGAGTCCACAGGGGTTCGGGGAGCTGTTTTTT. The encoded protein is CAWSPQGFGELFF.

The V and J genes are TRBV19 and TRBJ2-7; TRBD2 matches 9 bases. The CDR3 is made up of 15 amino acids. Germline trimming cut 5 bases from V and 2 bases from J; bases unmatched to any gene: 7. In germline, CDR1 is LNHDA, CDR2 SQIVND (reference sequence). In nucleotides, the CDR3 is TGTGCCAGTAGTGCTTCAAGCGGGGGGCCCTACGAGCAGTACTTC. Amino acid sequence: CASSASSGGPYEQYF.

CDR3 in DNA: TGCGCCAGCAGTGACGGCTTAGCGCCGACCCGCGATACGCAGTATTTT. Protein sequence: CASSDGLAPTRDTQYF. The chain is built from TRBV10-1 and TRBJ2-3; TRBD2 might be the D (5 bases). V was trimmed by 3 bases and J by 6 bases, leaving 19 bases between them. Looked up from germline, CDR1 is WNHNN and CDR2 is SYGVQD (reference sequence). The CDR3 extends over 16 amino acids.

This clone has a count of ten or more. This chain links TRBV9 with TRBJ1-2; possible D gene TRBD1, 5 bases. With 3 bases removed from V and 3 bases from J, the gap between germline ends came to 12 bases. Germline CDR1 is SGDLS and CDR2 is YYNGEE. The CDR3 runs 14 residues. Written as DNA, the CDR3 is TGTGCCAGCAGCGCTTCCAGGGAGGACTATGGCTACACCTTC. Protein sequence: CASSASREDYGYTF.

V gene TRBV9 combines with J gene TRBJ2-5; 7 bases are a match to TRBD1. There are 13 residues in the CDR3. J gave up 4 bases and V 4 bases, and 4 bases lay outside the gene matches. The V gene's germline CDR1 is SGDLS and CDR2 YYNGEE. The CDR3 protein is CASSMTGLETQYF. The CDR3 DNA is TGTGCCAGCAGCATGACAGGGCTAGAGACCCAGTACTTC.

The rearrangement joins TRBV9 to TRBJ2-3; TRBD2 might be the D (7 bases). The CDR3 extends over 19 amino acids. Trimming removed 3 bases from V and 4 bases from J, with 27 bases in between. CDR1 is SGDLS and CDR2 is YYNGEE in the germline V gene. CDR3 nucleotide sequence: TGTGCCAGCAGCGGCCTAGGGGGGGGAGCCCTTAGGGGAGCAGATACGCAGTATTTT. The encoded protein is CASSGLGGGALRGADTQYF.

V usage is TRBV13 and J usage is TRBJ1-2; D is perhaps TRBD1 (6 bases). CDR1 and CDR2 from the germline V gene are PRHDT and FYEKMQ (reference sequence). V dropped 7 bases and J dropped 8 bases, with 20 bases sitting between them. This CDR3 contains 14 residues. The chain's CDR3 is CASTISGGAEGYTF. The CDR3 DNA reads TGTGCCAGCACTATTAGTGGGGGGGCTGAGGGCTACACCTTC.

The chain has TRBV5-5 and TRBJ2-2, with D possibly matching TRBD1 (5 bases). This CDR3 is built from 15 residues. Germline loops: CDR1 SGHKS, CDR2 YYEKEE (reference sequence). Trimming cost V 1 base and J 3 bases, with 10 bases left between them. The CDR3 sequence: CASSLRRADTGELFF. The CDR3 region has the DNA TGTGCCAGCAGCTTGCGCAGGGCGGACACCGGGGAGCTGTTTTTT.

The genes are TRBV7-6 and TRBJ2-7; 9 bases line up with TRBD2. CDR3 size: 15 residues. V was pared by 5 bases and J by 3 bases, with 8 bases of the junction left unmatched. Germline CDR1 reads SGHVS; CDR2 reads FNYEAQ. This CDR3 is CASSAGGQGGYEQYF. CDR3 DNA sequence: TGTGCCAGCAGCGCGGGGGGGCAGGGAGGCTACGAGCAGTACTTC.

This clone was observed once. This rearrangement joins TRBV19 to TRBJ1-1; D gene unclear. CDR1 is LNHDA, CDR2 SQIVND, per germline (reference sequence). CDR3 length equals 14 residues. V lost 7 bases and J lost 10, with 22 bases in between. The CDR3 nucleotides are TGTGCCAGTACCCTTTCCGCGGGGAGGAGTGGAGCTTTCTTT. Its translation: CASTLSAGRSGAFF.

CDR3 region: CASMSGGGAPLYEQYF. The CDR3 DNA reads TGTGCCAGCATGTCGGGAGGGGGCGCCCCCCTATACGAGCAGTACTTC. The V call is TRBV2, the J call TRBJ2-7, with D maybe TRBD2 (8 bases). Germline V gene data show CDR1 as SNHLY and CDR2 as FYNNEI. This CDR3 region has 16 residues. The V and J ends lost 7 bases and 4 bases respectively, with 23 bases between them.

In this sample, this clone turned up a few times. The chain employs TRBV7-2 and TRBJ2-2, with D perhaps TRBD1 (6 bases). The germline CDR1 and CDR2 sequences are SGHTA and FQGNSA. The CDR3 has 16 amino acids. V was clipped by 1 base and J by 2 bases, with 11 bases between them. The chain's CDR3 is CASSLVWTANTGELFF. DNA for the CDR3: TGTGCCAGCAGCTTAGTGTGGACAGCAAACACCGGGGAGCTGTTTTTT.

The CDR3 nucleotides are TGTGCCAGCAGTTCCGACTACCAGTGGCAGAAGGGCTACACCTTC. Its protein is CASSSDYQWQKGYTF. The V call is TRBV28, the J call TRBJ1-2, with unresolved D. The germline V gene has CDR1 MDHEN and CDR2 SYDVKM. The CDR3 loop spans 15 amino acids. Trimming pared 4 bases from V and 8 bases from J, leaving 20 bases between.

The V gene is TRBV10-3, the J gene TRBJ1-1; D is possibly TRBD1 (5 bases). The CDR3 totals 13 residues. Germline assignment: CDR1 ENHRY and CDR2 SYGVKD. Trimming pared 5 bases from V and 4 bases from J, leaving 11 bases between. The CDR3 region is CAISRQFGTEAFF. CDR3 coding DNA: TGTGCCATCAGTAGACAGTTCGGCACTGAAGCTTTCTTT.

This chain connects TRBV11-2 to TRBJ1-2; TRBD1 aligns across 8 bases. This CDR3 comprises 13 residues. CDR1 is SGHAT, CDR2 FQNNGV, per germline. Trimming cost V 4 bases and J 5 bases; bases outside gene matches: 3. This CDR3 reads CASSSQGAYGYTF. The CDR3 DNA sequence: TGTGCCAGCAGCTCTCAGGGGGCGTATGGCTACACCTTC.

V usage is TRBV7-9 and J usage is TRBJ1-5, with 8 bases that match TRBD1. V lost 4 bases, J lost 4 bases, and 9 bases stayed unmatched. Germline lookup yields CDR1 SEHNR and CDR2 FQNEAQ (reference sequence). The CDR3 has 16 amino acids. In DNA, the CDR3 is TGTGCCAGCAGCTCCGCCGGGACAGGAGCAAATCAGCCCCAGCATTTT. It is translated as CASSSAGTGANQPQHF.

The gene calls are TRBV10-3 and TRBJ1-2, with D tentatively TRBD1 (5 bases). Trimming stripped 7 bases from V and 4 bases from J, with 13 bases between. In germline, CDR1 is ENHRY, CDR2 SYGVKD. This CDR3 is 13 amino acids long. The CDR3 spells CAIMGREAYGYTF. CDR3 nucleotides: TGTGCCATCATGGGCAGGGAAGCCTATGGCTACACCTTC.

This chain links TRBV2 with TRBJ1-5, with TRBD1 as a possible D gene (5 bases). CDR1 and CDR2 (germline): SNHLY, FYNNEI. The germline V and J ends were trimmed by 6 bases and 6 bases, with 6 bases remaining between them. CDR3 length equals 11 residues. The CDR3 region has the DNA TGTGCCAGCAGGGGGGGTCAGCCCCAGCATTTT. Protein product: CASRGGQPQHF. Filled out from reference TRBV2 and TRBJ1-5, the complete variable domain reads EPEVTQTPSHQVTQMGQEVILRCVPISNHLYFYWYRQILGQKVEFLVSFYNNEISEKSEIFDDQFSVERPDGSNFTLKIRSTKLEDSAMYFCASRGGQPQHFGDGTRLSIL.

The chain uses TRBV9 and TRBJ1-2; D unclear. The CDR3 runs to 12 residues. Germline assignment: CDR1 SGDLS and CDR2 YYNGEE. V was trimmed by 4 bases and J by 7 bases, leaving 11 bases between them. CDR3 amino acids: CASSLQNSGYTF. In DNA, the CDR3 is TGTGCCAGCAGCCTTCAAAACAGTGGCTACACCTTC.

This clone was seen only a few times. The chain uses TRBV19 and TRBJ2-1, with 11 nucleotides matching TRBD1. Germline V gene lookup returns CDR1 LNHDA and CDR2 SQIVND (reference sequence). V lost 4 bases and J lost 7; bases outside the gene matches: 9. CDR3 length equals 16 residues. The CDR3 reads CASSSEDRGLENEQFF. The CDR3 bases are TGTGCCAGTAGTAGCGAGGACAGGGGGCTGGAAAATGAGCAGTTCTTC.

The chain has TRBV2 and TRBJ2-1; 11 bases align to TRBD2. The V segment lost 8 bases and the J segment 9 bases; nucleotides outside the gene matches: 6. CDR1 is SNHLY, CDR2 FYNNEI, per germline. This CDR3 is built from 13 residues. CDR3 nucleotides: TGTGCCAGCCTAGCGGGAGGCCGAGGTGAGCAGTTCTTC. Translated, it gives CASLAGGRGEQFF.

The genes are TRBV5-6 and TRBJ1-1; tentatively, D is TRBD1 (6 bases). The CDR3 runs to 15 residues. Per the germline V gene, CDR1 is SGHDT and CDR2 is YYEEEE. Deletions cut 1 base from V and 1 base from J, with 11 bases between. The CDR3 is CASSLRTVGNTEAFF. CDR3 nucleotide sequence: TGTGCCAGCAGCTTGAGGACAGTCGGGAACACTGAAGCTTTCTTT.

This chain joins TRBV6-5 and TRBJ1-1; D possibly corresponds to TRBD1 (5 bases). CDR3 length: 14 amino acids. CDR1 MNHEY and CDR2 SVGAGI come from the germline V gene. The V gene lost 0 bases and the J gene lost 3 bases, with 8 bases spanning the gap. In DNA, the CDR3 is TGTGCCAGCAGTTACTCAGGCAGGGACACTGAAGCTTTCTTT. Its protein product is CASSYSGRDTEAFF.